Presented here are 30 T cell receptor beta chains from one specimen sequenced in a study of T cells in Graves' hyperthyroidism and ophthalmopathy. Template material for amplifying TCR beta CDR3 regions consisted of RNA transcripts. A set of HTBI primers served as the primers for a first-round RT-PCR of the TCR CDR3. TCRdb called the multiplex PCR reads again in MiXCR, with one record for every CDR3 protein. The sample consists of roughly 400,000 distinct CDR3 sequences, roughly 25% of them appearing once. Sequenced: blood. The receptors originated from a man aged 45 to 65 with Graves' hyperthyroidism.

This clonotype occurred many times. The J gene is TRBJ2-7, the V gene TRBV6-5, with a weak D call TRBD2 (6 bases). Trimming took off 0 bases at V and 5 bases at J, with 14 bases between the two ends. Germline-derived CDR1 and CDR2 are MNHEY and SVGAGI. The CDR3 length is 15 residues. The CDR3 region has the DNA TGTGCCAGCAGTTACTCGGGTGGGGGGACGGACGAGCAGTACTTC. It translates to CASSYSGGGTDEQYF.

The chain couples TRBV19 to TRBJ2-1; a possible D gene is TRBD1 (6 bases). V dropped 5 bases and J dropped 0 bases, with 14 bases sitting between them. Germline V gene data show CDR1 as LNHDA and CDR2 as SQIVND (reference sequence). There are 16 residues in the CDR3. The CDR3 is CASSPSGQSSYNEQFF. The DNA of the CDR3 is TGTGCCAGTAGTCCTTCGGGACAAAGCTCCTACAATGAGCAGTTCTTC.

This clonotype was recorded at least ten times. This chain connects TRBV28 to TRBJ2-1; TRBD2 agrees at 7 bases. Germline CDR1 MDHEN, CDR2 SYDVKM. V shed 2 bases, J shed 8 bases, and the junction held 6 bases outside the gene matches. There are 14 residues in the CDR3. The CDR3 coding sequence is TGTGCCAGCAGTTTAGCGGGAGAAAGTGATGAGCAGTTCTTC. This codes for CASSLAGESDEQFF.

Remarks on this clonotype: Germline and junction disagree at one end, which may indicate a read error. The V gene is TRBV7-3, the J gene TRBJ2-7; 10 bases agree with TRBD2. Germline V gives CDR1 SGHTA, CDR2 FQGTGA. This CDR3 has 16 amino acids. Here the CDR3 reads CASSQEPGTSAYEQYF. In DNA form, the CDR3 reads TGCGCCAGCAGCCAAGAGCCCGGGACTAGCGCGTACGAGCAGTACTTC.

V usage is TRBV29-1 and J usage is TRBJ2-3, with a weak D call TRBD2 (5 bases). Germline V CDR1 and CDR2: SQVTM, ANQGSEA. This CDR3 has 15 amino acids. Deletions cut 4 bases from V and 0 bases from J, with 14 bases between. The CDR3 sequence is CSVASGTSSTDTQYF. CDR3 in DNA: TGCAGCGTTGCAAGCGGAACCTCTAGCACAGATACGCAGTATTTT.

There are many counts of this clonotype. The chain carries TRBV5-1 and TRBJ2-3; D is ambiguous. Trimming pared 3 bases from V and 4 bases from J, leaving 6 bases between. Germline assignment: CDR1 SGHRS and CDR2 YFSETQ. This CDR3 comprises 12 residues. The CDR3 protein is CASSSEADTQYF. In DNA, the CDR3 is TGCGCCAGCAGCTCAGAAGCAGATACGCAGTATTTT.

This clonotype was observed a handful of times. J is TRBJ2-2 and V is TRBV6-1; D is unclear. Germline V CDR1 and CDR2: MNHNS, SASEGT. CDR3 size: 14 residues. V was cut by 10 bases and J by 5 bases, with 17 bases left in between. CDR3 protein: CAILPGRWTGELFF. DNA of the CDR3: TGTGCCATACTTCCCGGACGATGGACCGGGGAGCTGTTTTTT.

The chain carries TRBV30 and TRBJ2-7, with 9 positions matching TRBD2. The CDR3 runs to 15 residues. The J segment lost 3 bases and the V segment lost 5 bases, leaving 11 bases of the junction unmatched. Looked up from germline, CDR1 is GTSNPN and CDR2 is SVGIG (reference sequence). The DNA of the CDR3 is TGTGCCTGGCAACTAGCGGGTGTGGGTCACTACGAGCAGTACTTC. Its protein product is CAWQLAGVGHYEQYF. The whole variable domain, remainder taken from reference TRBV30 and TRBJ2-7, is SQTIHQWPATLVQPVGSPLSLECTVEGTSNPNLYWYRQAAGRGLQLLFYSVGIGQISSEVPQNLSASRPQDRQFILSSKKLLLSDSGFYLCAWQLAGVGHYEQYFGPGTRLTVT.

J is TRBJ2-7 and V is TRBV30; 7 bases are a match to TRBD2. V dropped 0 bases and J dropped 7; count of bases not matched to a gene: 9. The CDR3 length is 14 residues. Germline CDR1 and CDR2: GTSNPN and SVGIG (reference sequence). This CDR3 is CAWSVGGSLGEQYF. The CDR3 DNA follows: TGTGCCTGGAGTGTTGGCGGGAGTCTAGGTGAGCAGTACTTC. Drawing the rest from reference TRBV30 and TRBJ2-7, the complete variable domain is SQTIHQWPATLVQPVGSPLSLECTVEGTSNPNLYWYRQAAGRGLQLLFYSVGIGQISSEVPQNLSASRPQDRQFILSSKKLLLSDSGFYLCAWSVGGSLGEQYFGPGTRLTVT.

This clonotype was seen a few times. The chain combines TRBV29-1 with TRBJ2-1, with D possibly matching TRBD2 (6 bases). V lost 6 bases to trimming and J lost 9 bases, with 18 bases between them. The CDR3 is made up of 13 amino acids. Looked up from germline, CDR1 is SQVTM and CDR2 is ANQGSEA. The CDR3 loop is CSVERLVGGEQFF. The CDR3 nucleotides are TGCAGCGTAGAAAGACTAGTTGGAGGTGAGCAGTTCTTC.

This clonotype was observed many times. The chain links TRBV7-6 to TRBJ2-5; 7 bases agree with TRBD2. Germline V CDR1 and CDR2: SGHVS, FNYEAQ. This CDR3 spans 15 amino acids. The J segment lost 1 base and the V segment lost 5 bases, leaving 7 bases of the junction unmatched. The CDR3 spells CASSGEGLLQETQYF. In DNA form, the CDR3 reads TGTGCCAGCAGCGGCGAGGGACTACTCCAAGAGACCCAGTACTTC.

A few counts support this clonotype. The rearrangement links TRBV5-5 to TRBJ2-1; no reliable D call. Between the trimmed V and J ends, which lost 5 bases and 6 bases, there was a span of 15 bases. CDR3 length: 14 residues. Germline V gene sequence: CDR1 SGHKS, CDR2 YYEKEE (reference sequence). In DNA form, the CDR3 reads TGTGCCAGCAGGCCGAGCGTGGCCCTCAATGAGCAGTTCTTC. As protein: CASRPSVALNEQFF.

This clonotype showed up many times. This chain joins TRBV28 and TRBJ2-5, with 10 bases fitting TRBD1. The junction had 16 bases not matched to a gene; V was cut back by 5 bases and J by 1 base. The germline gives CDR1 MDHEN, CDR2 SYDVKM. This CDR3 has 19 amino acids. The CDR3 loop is CASSLPPSGTGDGQETQYF. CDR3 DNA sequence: TGTGCCAGCAGTCTCCCCCCCTCCGGGACAGGGGATGGCCAAGAGACCCAGTACTTC.

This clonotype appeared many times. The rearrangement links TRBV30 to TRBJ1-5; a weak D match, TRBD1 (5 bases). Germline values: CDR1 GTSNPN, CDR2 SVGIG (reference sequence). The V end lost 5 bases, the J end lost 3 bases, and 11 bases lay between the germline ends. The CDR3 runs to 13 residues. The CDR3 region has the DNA TGTGCCTGGGCCCTGGGGCCCAATCAGCCCCAGCATTTT. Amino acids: CAWALGPNQPQHF.

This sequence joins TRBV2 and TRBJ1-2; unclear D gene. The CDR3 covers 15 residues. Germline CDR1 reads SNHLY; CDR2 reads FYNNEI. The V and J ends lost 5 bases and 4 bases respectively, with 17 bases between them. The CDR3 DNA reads TGTGCCAGCAGTATCACTCCTGGGTTCCTCTATGGCTACACCTTC. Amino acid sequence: CASSITPGFLYGYTF.

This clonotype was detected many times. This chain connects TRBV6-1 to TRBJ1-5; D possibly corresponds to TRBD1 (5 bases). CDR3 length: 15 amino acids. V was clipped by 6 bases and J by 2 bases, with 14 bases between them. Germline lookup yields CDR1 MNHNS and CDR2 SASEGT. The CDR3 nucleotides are TGTGCCAGCAGAGACAATGGGGGAGGCAATCAGCCCCAGCATTTT. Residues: CASRDNGGGNQPQHF.

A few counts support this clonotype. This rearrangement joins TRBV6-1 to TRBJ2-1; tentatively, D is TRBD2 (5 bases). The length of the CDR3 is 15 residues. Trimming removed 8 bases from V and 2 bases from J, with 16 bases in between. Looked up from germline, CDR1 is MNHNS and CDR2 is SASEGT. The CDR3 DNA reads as TGTGCCAGCCGGAAGGGAACTAGTCCCTACAATGAGCAGTTCTTC. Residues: CASRKGTSPYNEQFF.

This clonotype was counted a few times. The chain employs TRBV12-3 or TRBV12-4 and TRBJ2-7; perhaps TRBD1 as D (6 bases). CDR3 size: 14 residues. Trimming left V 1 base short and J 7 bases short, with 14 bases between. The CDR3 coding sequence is TGTGCCAGCAGTTTAGAGGTGGGGGCGATTGAGCAGTACTTC. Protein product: CASSLEVGAIEQYF.

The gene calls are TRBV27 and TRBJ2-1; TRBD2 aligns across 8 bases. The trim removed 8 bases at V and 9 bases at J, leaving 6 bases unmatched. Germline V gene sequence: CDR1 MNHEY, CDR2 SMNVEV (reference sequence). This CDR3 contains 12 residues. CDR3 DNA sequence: TGTGCCAGCCGGGAGGGCACATGTGAGCAGTTCTTC. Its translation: CASREGTCEQFF.

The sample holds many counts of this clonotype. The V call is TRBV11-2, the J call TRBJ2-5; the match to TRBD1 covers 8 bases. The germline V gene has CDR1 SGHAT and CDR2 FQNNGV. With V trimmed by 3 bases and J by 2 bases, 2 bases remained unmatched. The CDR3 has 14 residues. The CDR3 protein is CASSFGQGQETQYF. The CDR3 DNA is TGTGCCAGCAGCTTCGGACAGGGACAAGAGACCCAGTACTTC.

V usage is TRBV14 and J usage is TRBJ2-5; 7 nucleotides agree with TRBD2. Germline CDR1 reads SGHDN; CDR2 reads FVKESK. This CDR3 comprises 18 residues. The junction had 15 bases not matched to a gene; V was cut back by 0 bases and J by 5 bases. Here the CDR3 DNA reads TGTGCCAGCAGCCAAGATAGCGGGTGGAACCGGATGTCGGAGACCCAGTACTTC. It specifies CASSQDSGWNRMSETQYF.

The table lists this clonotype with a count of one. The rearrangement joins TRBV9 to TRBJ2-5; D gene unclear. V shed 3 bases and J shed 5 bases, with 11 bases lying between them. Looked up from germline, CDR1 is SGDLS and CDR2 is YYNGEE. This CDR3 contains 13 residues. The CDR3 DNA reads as TGTGCCAGCAGCGCGATCCTAGGGGAGACCCAGTACTTC. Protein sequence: CASSAILGETQYF.

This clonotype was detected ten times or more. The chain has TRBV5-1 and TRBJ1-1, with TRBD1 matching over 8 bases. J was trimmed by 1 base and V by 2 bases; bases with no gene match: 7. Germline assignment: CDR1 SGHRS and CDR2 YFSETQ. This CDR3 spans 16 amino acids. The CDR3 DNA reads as TGCGCCAGCAGCTTCGGACAGGGCCGTTCGAACACTGAAGCTTTCTTT. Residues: CASSFGQGRSNTEAFF.

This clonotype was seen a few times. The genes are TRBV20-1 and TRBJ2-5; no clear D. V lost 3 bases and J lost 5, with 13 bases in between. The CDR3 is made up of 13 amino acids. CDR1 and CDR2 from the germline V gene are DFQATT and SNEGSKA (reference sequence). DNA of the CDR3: TGCAGTGCTAGTAGGATGAGCGCGGAGACCCAGTACTTC. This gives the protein CSASRMSAETQYF.

CDR3 in amino acids: CASRELTSASEQYF. The CDR3 DNA reads as TGCGCCAGCAGGGAACTAACTAGCGCAAGCGAACAGTACTTC. The J gene is TRBJ2-7, the V gene TRBV5-1, with 7 bases that match TRBD2. CDR1 SGHRS and CDR2 YFSETQ come from the germline V gene. Losses at the gene ends were 5 bases for V and 10 bases for J; bases not matched to a gene: 15. This CDR3 has 14 residues.

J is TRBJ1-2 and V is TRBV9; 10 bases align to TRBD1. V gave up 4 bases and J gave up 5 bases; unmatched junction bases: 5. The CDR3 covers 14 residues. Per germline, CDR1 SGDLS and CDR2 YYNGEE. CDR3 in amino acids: CASSSRTGGYGYTF. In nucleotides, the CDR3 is TGTGCCAGCAGCTCAAGGACAGGGGGGTATGGCTACACCTTC.

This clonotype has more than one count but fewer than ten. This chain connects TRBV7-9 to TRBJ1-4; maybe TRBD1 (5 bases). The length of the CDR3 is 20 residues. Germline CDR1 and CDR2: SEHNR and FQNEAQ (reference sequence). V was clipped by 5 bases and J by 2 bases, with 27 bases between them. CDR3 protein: CASSPNRPRSSRVTNEKLFF. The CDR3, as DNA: TGTGCCAGCAGCCCCAACCGTCCCAGAAGTAGCAGGGTGACTAATGAAAAACTGTTTTTT.

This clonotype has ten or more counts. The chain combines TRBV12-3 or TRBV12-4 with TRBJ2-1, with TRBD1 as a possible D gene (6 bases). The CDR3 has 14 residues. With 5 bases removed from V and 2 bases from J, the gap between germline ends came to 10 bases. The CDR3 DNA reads TGTGCCAGCAGTCACAGGGTTGCCTACAATGAGCAGTTCTTC. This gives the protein CASSHRVAYNEQFF.

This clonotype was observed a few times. CDR3 region: CASRHAGSYNEQFF. In DNA form, the CDR3 reads TGTGCCAGCAGGCACGCGGGCTCCTACAATGAGCAGTTCTTC. The chain uses TRBV2 and TRBJ2-1, with a possible D match to TRBD2 (5 bases). Trimming pared 6 bases from V and 0 bases from J, leaving 9 bases between. This CDR3 comprises 14 residues. Germline CDR1 and CDR2: SNHLY and FYNNEI.

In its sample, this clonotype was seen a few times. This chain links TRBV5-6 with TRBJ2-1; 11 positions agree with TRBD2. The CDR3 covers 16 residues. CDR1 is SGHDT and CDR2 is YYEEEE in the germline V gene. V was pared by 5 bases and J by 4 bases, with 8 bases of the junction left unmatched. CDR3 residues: CASSYAGTSGYNEQFF. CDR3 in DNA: TGTGCCAGCAGTTACGCCGGGACTAGCGGTTACAATGAGCAGTTCTTC.